These 16 T cell receptor beta chains were sequenced from one sample in a study of Ad26.COV2.S vaccination and SARS-CoV-2 variants. Some clones are missing from TCRdb's copy, which holds only in-frame ones; the method was immunoSEQ multiplex PCR. The repertoire has roughly 420,000 clones, roughly 88% of them found once; the top ten carry 3.5% to 4%. As for treatment: 15 to 20 received Ad26.COV2.S at low or high dose, single or two shots; 5 received placebo; per-sample allocation not given. Sample collection was performed on day 63 after the first vaccine or placebo injection. Sequenced material: peripheral blood, taken in a trial of Ad26.COV2.S vaccine versus placebo. The receptors were sampled from a person between 18 and 59 years old who received the Ad26.COV2.S COVID-19 vaccine or a placebo.

CDR3 DNA sequence: TGTGCCAGCAGTTTCACTAGCGGGGGACTACACAATGAGCAGTTCTTC. Its translation: CASSFTSGGLHNEQFF. The chain employs TRBV6-2 or TRBV6-3 and TRBJ2-1, with TRBD2 identical over 11 bases. Trimming cost V 4 bases and J 5 bases; bases outside gene matches: 7. In germline, CDR1 is MNHEY, CDR2 SVGEGT. This CDR3 comprises 16 residues.

The chain recombines TRBV3-1 (or the pseudogene TRBV3-2) with TRBJ2-3, with D hard to call. CDR3 length equals 11 residues. The V gene's germline CDR1 is LGHDT and CDR2 YNNKEL (reference sequence). Trimming shortened V by 2 bases and J by 6 bases, and 3 bases separated the two germline ends. CDR3 bases: TGTGCCAGCAGCCAAAGGGATACGCAGTATTTT. Protein product: CASSQRDTQYF.

The V call is TRBV7-3, the J call TRBJ2-7; 9 nucleotides line up with TRBD1. CDR1 is SGHTA and CDR2 is FQGTGA in the germline V gene. CDR3 size: 15 residues. J gave up 2 bases and V 4 bases, and 6 bases lay outside the gene matches. CDR3 amino acids: CASSSYRGPTYEQYF. CDR3 sequence (DNA): TGTGCCAGCAGCTCCTACAGGGGGCCCACCTACGAGCAGTACTTC.

The chain joins TRBV15 to TRBJ1-4; the match to TRBD1 covers 7 bases. Per germline, CDR1 LNHNV and CDR2 YYDKDF (reference sequence). CDR3 size: 13 residues. V lost 8 bases, J lost 7 bases, and 7 bases stayed unmatched. The CDR3, as DNA: TGTGCCACCCGACCGACAGGGATTGAAAAACTGTTTTTT. This encodes CATRPTGIEKLFF.

The gene calls are TRBV6-6 and TRBJ1-2; D may be TRBD1 (5 bases). Looked up from germline, CDR1 is MNHNY and CDR2 is SVGAGI (reference sequence). The length of the CDR3 is 15 residues. Between the trimmed V and J ends, which lost 7 bases and 8 bases, there was a span of 23 bases. The CDR3 DNA reads TGTGCCAGCAATAACAATGAACAGGCACCGGGGGGCTACACCTTC. This translates into CASNNNEQAPGGYTF.

This rearrangement joins TRBV4-3 to TRBJ2-3; 11 bases fit TRBD2. Losses at the gene ends were 2 bases for V and 5 bases for J; bases not matched to a gene: 9. CDR3 size: 17 residues. Germline-derived CDR1 and CDR2 are LGHNA and YSLEER. CDR3 in amino acids: CASSQRTSGLVGDTQYF. The CDR3 nucleotides are TGCGCCAGCAGCCAACGGACTAGCGGGTTAGTTGGAGATACGCAGTATTTT.

The chain employs TRBV5-1 and TRBJ2-3, with unresolved D. The germline V gene has CDR1 SGHRS and CDR2 YFSETQ. The V and J ends lost 2 bases and 0 bases respectively, with 7 bases between them. The CDR3 runs to 14 residues. CDR3 sequence (DNA): TGCGCCAGCAGCTTCGCCGACAGCACAGATACGCAGTATTTT. This codes for CASSFADSTDTQYF.

The chain links TRBV2 to TRBJ1-6; D might be TRBD1 (5 bases). Trimming left V 6 bases short and J 8 bases short, with 17 bases between. This CDR3 region has 15 residues. Per the germline V gene, CDR1 is SNHLY and CDR2 is FYNNEI. CDR3 loop: CASSPFGSGDSPLHF. The CDR3 region has the DNA TGTGCCAGCAGCCCCTTTGGGTCGGGGGATTCACCCCTCCACTTT.

V gene TRBV6-6 combines with J gene TRBJ2-1, with D uncertain. Looked up from germline, CDR1 is MNHNY and CDR2 is SVGAGI (reference sequence). This CDR3 comprises 13 residues. Deletions cut 0 bases from V and 7 bases from J, with 7 bases between. CDR3 in DNA: TGTGCCAGCAGTTACTCGAATCGGAATGAGCAGTTCTTC. This codes for CASSYSNRNEQFF.

This clone appeared once. The chain joins TRBV11-2 to TRBJ2-5; D is unresolved. Germline V CDR1 and CDR2: SGHAT, FQNNGV. The ends were cut back, 3 bases at V and 3 bases at J, with 14 bases in the middle. CDR3 length: 15 amino acids. The DNA of the CDR3 is TGTGCCAGCAGCTTTGGGCCCGGCCCCGAAGAGACCCAGTACTTC. This gives the protein CASSFGPGPEETQYF.

Here the CDR3 DNA reads TGTGCCAGCAGCTTGAGGACGGGGCTGGGAGAGACCCAGTACTTC. It codes for CASSLRTGLGETQYF. V and J are TRBV5-8 and TRBJ2-5; D is possibly TRBD1 or TRBD2 (5 bases each). CDR3 size: 15 residues. Germline V gene data show CDR1 as SGHTS and CDR2 as YDEGEE. V shed 1 base and J shed 4 bases, with 14 bases lying between them.

Only one count was recorded for this clone. The rearrangement uses TRBV4-2 and TRBJ1-1; maybe TRBD1 (5 bases). This CDR3 has 14 residues. In germline, CDR1 is LGHNA, CDR2 YNFKEQ. V lost 4 bases and J lost 4, with 13 bases in between. Here the CDR3 reads CASSPKGLSTEAFF. The CDR3 bases are TGTGCCAGCAGCCCTAAGGGGCTGAGCACTGAAGCTTTCTTT.

The V call is TRBV7-2, the J call TRBJ2-2; TRBD2 aligns across 7 bases. The CDR3 extends over 16 amino acids. V lost 4 bases and J lost 0; bases outside the gene matches: 5. Germline V gives CDR1 SGHTA, CDR2 FQGNSA. Here the CDR3 reads CASSSIRGANTGELFF. The CDR3 coding sequence is TGTGCCAGCAGCTCCATTCGGGGGGCGAACACCGGGGAGCTGTTTTTT.

The J gene is TRBJ1-2, the V gene TRBV2; D uncertain. Germline lookup yields CDR1 SNHLY and CDR2 FYNNEI. V shed 7 bases and J shed 6 bases, with 15 bases lying between them. This CDR3 comprises 13 residues. Written as DNA, the CDR3 is TGTGCCAGCACTCCCCTCGCTAGGGATGGCTACACCTTC. Protein product: CASTPLARDGYTF.

The chain is built from TRBV3-1 (or the pseudogene TRBV3-2) and TRBJ1-1, with TRBD1 matching over 7 bases. The CDR3 runs to 16 residues. Unmatched junction bases numbered 9, after V lost 0 bases and J lost 5 bases. CDR1 LGHDT and CDR2 YNNKEL come from the germline V gene (reference sequence). The CDR3 nucleotides are TGTGCCAGCAGCCAAGAAAGGGACAGTCCTTTTACTGAAGCTTTCTTT. This codes for CASSQERDSPFTEAFF.

V usage is TRBV4-2 and J usage is TRBJ2-1; TRBD2 aligns across 8 bases. Germline V gene data show CDR1 as LGHNA and CDR2 as YNFKEQ. V lost 1 base and J lost 7; bases outside the gene matches: 9. The CDR3 sequence is 16 residues long. This CDR3 is CASSQARGGRENEQFF. For the CDR3, the DNA is TGTGCCAGCAGCCAAGCGCGCGGGGGGAGGGAAAATGAGCAGTTCTTC.